The sequence of this T cell receptor beta chain was determined in a study of blood T cell repertoires in COVID-19. The length of the CDR3 is 15 residues. Per the germline V gene, CDR1 is MNHEY and CDR2 is SVGEGT. Trimming took off 5 bases at V and 3 bases at J, with 14 bases between the two ends. Generated by immunoSEQ multiplex PCR, the TCRdb table keeps only in-frame clones and is missing some. The sample holds 120,000 or so clones, 69% seen once. The chain joins TRBV6-2 or TRBV6-3 to TRBJ1-3; no reliable D call. Sequenced input: peripheral blood. The sequence was collected from a woman aged 70-85 years with acute or convalescent COVID-19. The CDR3 here is CASSHLEGLGNTIYF. The CDR3 bases are TGTGCCAGCAGTCATCTAGAGGGCCTTGGAAACACCATATATTTT.